This record looks at one TCR beta chain sequence and its context. Its antigen is unknown. This entry comes from a study of shared clonotypes between healthy human individuals. Findings of the study overall: Lower generation probabilities were found for non-shared clonotypes than for those shared by all four donors. About 5.2% was the fraction of naive CD4 clonotypes found shared across a few donors.

Study donors comprised healthy, HIV-negative adults devoid of recent acute infection or vaccination. Everyone who donated was a Caucasian adult who lived in Nashville, Tennessee. Clones were read by immunoSEQ multiplex PCR, and TCRdb kept only the in-frame ones, dropping some. The table records some 500,000 clones, less than 96% of them present only once. Trimming removed 5 bases from V and 4 bases from J, with 14 bases in between. CDR3 size: 15 residues. Germline V gene lookup returns CDR1 SNHLY and CDR2 FYNNEI. The receptor's source is a woman in her twenties or thirties in good health. V is TRBV2 and J is TRBJ1-4, with a possible D match to TRBD1 (6 bases). Sequenced sample: naive CD4+ T cells sorted from blood. Subset meaning: CD45RA+ positively selected. CDR3 sequence (DNA): TGTGCCAGCAGTCCCCAGGGGTTGGATAATGAAAAACTGTTTTTT. This sequence encodes CASSPQGLDNEKLFF.